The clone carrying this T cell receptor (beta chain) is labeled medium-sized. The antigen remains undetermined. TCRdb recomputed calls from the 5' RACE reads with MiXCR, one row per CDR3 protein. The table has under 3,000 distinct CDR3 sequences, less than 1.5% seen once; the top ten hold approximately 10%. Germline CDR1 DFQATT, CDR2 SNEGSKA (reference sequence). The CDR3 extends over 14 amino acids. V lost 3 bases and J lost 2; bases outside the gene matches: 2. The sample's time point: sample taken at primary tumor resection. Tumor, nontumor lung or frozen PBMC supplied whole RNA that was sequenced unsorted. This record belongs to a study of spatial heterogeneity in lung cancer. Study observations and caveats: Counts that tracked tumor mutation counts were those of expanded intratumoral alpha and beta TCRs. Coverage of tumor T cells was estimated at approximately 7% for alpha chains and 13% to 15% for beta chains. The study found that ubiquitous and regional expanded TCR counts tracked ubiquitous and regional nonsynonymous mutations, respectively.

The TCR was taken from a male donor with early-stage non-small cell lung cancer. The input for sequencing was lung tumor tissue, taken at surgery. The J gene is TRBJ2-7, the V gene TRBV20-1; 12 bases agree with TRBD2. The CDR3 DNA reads TGCAGTGCTAGGTGGACTAGCGGGACCTACGAGCAGTACTTC. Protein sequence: CSARWTSGTYEQYF.